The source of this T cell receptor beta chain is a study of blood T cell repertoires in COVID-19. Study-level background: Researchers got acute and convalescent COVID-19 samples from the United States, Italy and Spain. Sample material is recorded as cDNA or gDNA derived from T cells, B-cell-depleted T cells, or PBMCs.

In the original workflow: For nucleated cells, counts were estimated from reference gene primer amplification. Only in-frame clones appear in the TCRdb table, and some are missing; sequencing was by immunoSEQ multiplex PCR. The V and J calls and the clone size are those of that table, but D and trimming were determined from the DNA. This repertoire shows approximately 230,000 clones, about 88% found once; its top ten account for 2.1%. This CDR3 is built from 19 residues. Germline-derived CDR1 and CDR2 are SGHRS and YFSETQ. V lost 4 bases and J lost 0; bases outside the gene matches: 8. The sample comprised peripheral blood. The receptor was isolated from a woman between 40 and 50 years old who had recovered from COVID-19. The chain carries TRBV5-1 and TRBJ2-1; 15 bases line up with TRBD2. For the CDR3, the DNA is TGCGCCAGCAGCCCGGGACTAGCGGGGGGTGGAATCTCCTACAATGAGCAGTTCTTC. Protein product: CASSPGLAGGGISYNEQFF.